What follows are 25 T cell receptor beta chains derived from one specimen sequenced in a study of T cell changes during pregnancy in multiple sclerosis. The data were produced by immunoSEQ multiplex PCR, yet TCRdb's version contains in-frame clones alone and is incomplete. Of around 70,000 clones in the sample, under 95% are singletons; the top ten hold almost 1.5%. The source material was peripheral blood, sampled after pregnancy. These receptors came from a female donor with multiple sclerosis, enrolled in a pregnancy study.

The chain carries TRBV5-1 and TRBJ2-7, with D possibly TRBD2 on 6 matching bases. V lost 4 bases to trimming and J lost 2 bases, with 10 bases between them. Germline CDR1 reads SGHRS; CDR2 reads YFSETQ. This CDR3 contains 13 residues. The CDR3 loop is CASSSGLPYEQYF. The CDR3 region has the DNA TGCGCCAGCAGCAGCGGACTACCCTACGAGCAGTACTTC.

This clone was picked up a small number of times. CDR3 in DNA: TGTGCCAGCATACGGACAGGGACGGAGGAGCAGTACTTC. Encoded protein: CASIRTGTEEQYF. J is TRBJ2-7 and V is TRBV7-9, with 8 bases identical to TRBD1. The CDR3 length is 13 residues. With V trimmed by 7 bases and J by 7 bases, 9 bases remained unmatched. Looked up from germline, CDR1 is SEHNR and CDR2 is FQNEAQ (reference sequence).

The chain employs TRBV6-1 and TRBJ2-7; 8 bases are shared with TRBD1. This CDR3 has 16 amino acids. The V gene end was trimmed by 2 bases and the J gene end by 3 bases; junction bases not matched to a gene: 9. Germline assignment: CDR1 MNHNS and CDR2 SASEGT. Written as DNA, the CDR3 is TGTGCCAGCAGTGAATTCCACGGACAGGGTCACTACGAGCAGTACTTC. It encodes CASSEFHGQGHYEQYF.

The chain employs TRBV25-1 and TRBJ2-3; perhaps TRBD1 as D (6 bases). In germline, CDR1 is MGHDK, CDR2 SYGVNS. The CDR3 is 16 residues long. Trimming took 2 bases from V and 1 from J, leaving 13 bases between them. CDR3 sequence reads: CASSEGWDTRTDTQYF. CDR3 DNA: TGTGCCAGCAGTGAAGGCTGGGACACGCGCACAGATACGCAGTATTTT.

This clone appeared once. The V call is TRBV6-1, the J call TRBJ1-2; D unresolved. The CDR3 loop spans 16 amino acids. Trimming stripped 2 bases from V and 6 bases from J, with 19 bases between. The germline V gene encodes CDR1 MNHNS and CDR2 SASEGT. CDR3 amino acids: CASSENRQLGRHGYTF. CDR3 DNA sequence: TGTGCCAGCAGTGAAAATCGACAACTCGGCCGGCATGGCTACACCTTC.

The J gene is TRBJ1-4, the V gene TRBV19, with D hard to call. Deletions cut 2 bases from V and 6 bases from J, with 22 bases between. The CDR3 length is 18 residues. Germline CDR1 LNHDA, CDR2 SQIVND (reference sequence). As DNA, the CDR3 is TGTGCCAGTAGTATAAAAAGCGGCGATCGACTATTACATGAAAAACTGTTTTTT. This gives the protein CASSIKSGDRLLHEKLFF.

The chain employs TRBV4-1 and TRBJ2-7; 7 bases are shared with TRBD1. The V segment lost 2 bases and the J segment 9 bases; nucleotides outside the gene matches: 16. The length of the CDR3 is 16 residues. Germline CDR1 and CDR2: MGHRA and YSYEKL. The CDR3 loop is CASSQTTGDHASRQYF. For the CDR3, the DNA is TGCGCCAGCAGCCAAACCACAGGGGACCATGCGAGTCGGCAGTACTTC.

V usage is TRBV9 and J usage is TRBJ1-1, with 7 bases matching TRBD1. V lost 3 bases and J lost 3; bases outside the gene matches: 8. Germline CDR1 is SGDLS and CDR2 is YYNGEE. The CDR3 is made up of 15 amino acids. CDR3 in DNA: TGTGCCAGCAGCGCCACAGGGGACTTGTACACTGAAGCTTTCTTT. The encoded protein is CASSATGDLYTEAFF.

This sequence joins TRBV5-4 and TRBJ1-4; D possibly corresponds to TRBD1 (6 bases). V lost 3 bases and J lost 8, with 11 bases in between. CDR1 is SGHNT and CDR2 is YYREEE in the germline V gene (reference sequence). The CDR3 is made up of 13 amino acids. The CDR3 sequence is CASSSQGYEKLFF. As DNA, the CDR3 is TGTGCCAGCAGCTCCCAGGGGTACGAAAAACTGTTTTTT.

The J gene is TRBJ2-5, the V gene TRBV2; tentative D call: TRBD1 (6 bases). Germline loops: CDR1 SNHLY, CDR2 FYNNEI. The germline V and J ends were trimmed by 7 bases and 5 bases, with 20 bases remaining between them. The CDR3 is made up of 15 amino acids. CDR3: CASNSNQGMEETQYF. In nucleotides, the CDR3 is TGTGCCAGCAACTCCAACCAGGGGATGGAGGAGACCCAGTACTTC.

V and J are TRBV7-9 and TRBJ1-1, with D tentatively TRBD1 (6 bases). This CDR3 has 17 amino acids. The V gene lost 1 base and the J gene lost 0 bases, with 15 bases spanning the gap. CDR1 is SEHNR, CDR2 FQNEAQ, per germline (reference sequence). The CDR3 here is CASSLGDIARMNTEAFF. In DNA, the CDR3 is TGTGCCAGCAGCTTAGGGGACATTGCGCGAATGAACACTGAAGCTTTCTTT.

This clone was detected only once. The chain uses TRBV19 and TRBJ2-5; maybe TRBD2 (6 bases). CDR1 is LNHDA and CDR2 is SQIVND in the germline V gene (reference sequence). The CDR3 has 14 residues. V was clipped by 5 bases and J by 1 base, with 11 bases between them. The DNA of the CDR3 is TGTGCCAGTAGTCCCCGCGGGACCCAAGAGACCCAGTACTTC. Translation gives CASSPRGTQETQYF.

The rearrangement joins TRBV10-3 to TRBJ1-5; possible D gene TRBD1, 6 bases. V was pared by 4 bases and J by 0 bases, with 10 bases between. The CDR3 runs 15 residues. Germline values: CDR1 ENHRY, CDR2 SYGVKD. Here the CDR3 DNA reads TGTGCCATCAGTGCGTCAGGGGATAGCAATCAGCCCCAGCATTTT. Translation gives CAISASGDSNQPQHF.

The rearrangement joins TRBV28 to TRBJ1-1; D is undetermined. The germline V and J ends were trimmed by 2 bases and 4 bases, with 17 bases remaining between them. CDR1 is MDHEN and CDR2 is SYDVKM in the germline V gene. There are 16 residues in the CDR3. DNA of the CDR3: TGTGCCAGCAGTTTAATCCTGGTGGTACGCGGCACTGAAGCTTTCTTT. Encoded protein: CASSLILVVRGTEAFF.

The chain has TRBV6-5 and TRBJ2-1; D gene uncertain. V was shortened by 0 bases and J by 2 bases, with 5 bases between the two germline ends. The V gene's germline CDR1 is MNHEY and CDR2 SVGAGI. This CDR3 is 14 amino acids long. The chain's CDR3 is CASSYSWPYNEQFF. CDR3 DNA sequence: TGTGCCAGCAGTTACTCGTGGCCCTACAATGAGCAGTTCTTC.

In this sample, this clone turned up a few times. V usage is TRBV21-1 and J usage is TRBJ1-1; TRBD1 is the table's D call, not checked against the DNA. TRBV21-1 is reported as a pseudogene. This CDR3 has 14 amino acids. The CDR3 spells CASSRQGGNTEAFF. CDR3 in DNA: TGTGCCAGCAGTAGACAGGGCGGGAACACTGAAGCTTTCTTT.

As concerns this clone: The junction and the germline gene differ at one end; a read error may be behind it. The chain employs TRBV5-1 and TRBJ2-7, with a weak D call TRBD1 (6 bases). CDR1 and CDR2 (germline): SGHRS, YFSETQ. The CDR3 has 17 amino acids. CDR3 in amino acids: CASSLTRGPPRQNSANF. In DNA, the CDR3 is TGCGCCAGCAGCTTGACCAGGGGCCCCCCCCGTCAGAACTCAGCAAACTTC. Using reference TRBV5-1 and TRBJ2-7 for the parts outside the CDR3, the full variable domain is KAGVTQTPRYLIKTRGQQVTLSCSPISGHRSVSWYQQTPGQGLQFLFEYFSETQRNKGNFPGRFSGRQFSNSRSEMNVSTLELGDSALYLCASSLTRGPPRQNSANFGPGTRLTVT.

This clone appeared a single time. This chain links TRBV28 with TRBJ1-2, with D tentatively TRBD1 (5 bases). Trimming took 3 bases from V and 4 from J, leaving 18 bases between them. This CDR3 is built from 16 residues. CDR1 is MDHEN and CDR2 is SYDVKM in the germline V gene. CDR3 in amino acids: CASSFSSSGGGYGYTF. The CDR3 DNA sequence: TGTGCCAGCAGTTTTAGCAGCTCGGGGGGAGGCTATGGCTACACCTTC.

The V and J genes are TRBV7-2 and TRBJ2-1; 8 nucleotides align to TRBD2. With V trimmed by 1 base and J by 2 bases, 4 bases remained unmatched. The CDR3 contains 16 residues. Germline V gives CDR1 SGHTA, CDR2 FQGNSA. The CDR3 DNA is TGTGCCAGCAGCTTAGTCGGGACTAGTACCTACAATGAGCAGTTCTTC. Its translation is CASSLVGTSTYNEQFF.

The V gene is TRBV5-1, the J gene TRBJ1-1; D unclear. The germline CDR1 and CDR2 sequences are SGHRS and YFSETQ. CDR3 length: 15 residues. Trimming cost V 0 bases and J 1 base, with 10 bases left between them. CDR3 in amino acids: CASSLGGVENTEAFF. In DNA, the CDR3 is TGCGCCAGCAGCTTGGGCGGGGTGGAGAACACTGAAGCTTTCTTT. The variable domain in full, with the rest retrieved from reference TRBV5-1 and TRBJ1-1, is KAGVTQTPRYLIKTRGQQVTLSCSPISGHRSVSWYQQTPGQGLQFLFEYFSETQRNKGNFPGRFSGRQFSNSRSEMNVSTLELGDSALYLCASSLGGVENTEAFFGQGTRLTVV.

The rearrangement links TRBV7-2 to TRBJ1-1; the match to TRBD1 covers 10 bases. V lost 2 bases to trimming and J lost 2 bases; unmatched junction nucleotides: 2. The CDR3 is made up of 15 amino acids. Germline V gene data show CDR1 as SGHTA and CDR2 as FQGNSA. The CDR3 spells CASSLKTGGNTEAFF. The CDR3 coding sequence is TGTGCCAGCAGCTTAAAGACAGGGGGCAACACTGAAGCTTTCTTT.

The chain recombines TRBV5-1 with TRBJ1-4; 9 bases align to TRBD1. The CDR3 extends over 15 amino acids. V lost 2 bases and J lost 10; bases outside the gene matches: 9. In germline, CDR1 is SGHRS, CDR2 YFSETQ. The CDR3, as DNA: TGCGCCAGCAGCTTAACGGACAGGGGTAACGGAAAACTGTTTTTT. It translates to CASSLTDRGNGKLFF.

CDR3 region: CASSLEAGVWNEQFF. The CDR3 DNA is TGCGCCAGCAGCTTGGAGGCGGGAGTGTGGAATGAGCAGTTCTTC. The chain joins TRBV5-1 to TRBJ2-1; 7 positions agree with TRBD2. CDR3 size: 15 residues. With V trimmed by 0 bases and J by 7 bases, 7 bases remained unmatched. Germline CDR1 and CDR2: SGHRS and YFSETQ. Full variable domain (remainder filled in from reference TRBV5-1 and TRBJ2-1): KAGVTQTPRYLIKTRGQQVTLSCSPISGHRSVSWYQQTPGQGLQFLFEYFSETQRNKGNFPGRFSGRQFSNSRSEMNVSTLELGDSALYLCASSLEAGVWNEQFFGPGTRLTVL.

In DNA form, the CDR3 reads TGTGCCAGCAGCTTGGCCTCGGGGGCGGGGGGCACTGAAGCTTTCTTT. Amino acids: CASSLASGAGGTEAFF. V and J are TRBV5-6 and TRBJ1-1; a weak D match, TRBD1 (6 bases). Trimming cost V 0 bases and J 4 bases, with 16 bases left between them. CDR1 is SGHDT and CDR2 is YYEEEE in the germline V gene. This CDR3 is built from 16 residues.

To note about this clone: Relative to the germline gene, one junction end is altered; a read error may explain this. V usage is TRBV27 and J usage is TRBJ2-7; 8 bases are a match to TRBD2. CDR1 and CDR2 from the germline V gene are MNHEY and SMNVEV (reference sequence). The CDR3 is made up of 13 amino acids. The CDR3 loop is CASRFAGGLEQYF. Written as DNA, the CDR3 is TGTGCCAGCCGTTTCGCGGGAGGCCTCGAGCAGTACTTC.